The clone carrying this TCR beta chain was seen a handful of times. Its target is not known. These data originate in a study of spatial heterogeneity in lung cancer. Study-level results: Ubiquitous, expanded tumor-derived TCRs were more frequently observed in blood at resection than at follow-up.

TCRdb re-analysed the 5' RACE reads in MiXCR, keeping a single row per CDR3 protein. Found here are fewer than 55,000 distinct CDR3 sequences, less than 9% of them singletons; the top ten hold around 33%. As for time point: blood at routine non-recurrence follow-up after resection. Unsorted whole RNA samples from tumor, nontumor lung or frozen PBMC were sequenced. Trimming took 5 bases from V and 4 from J, leaving 11 bases between them. The CDR3 has 13 residues. Germline V gene sequence: CDR1 MDHEN, CDR2 SYDVKM. V and J are TRBV28 and TRBJ1-2; D might be TRBD1 (6 bases). The source of this sequence is a female donor with early-stage non-small cell lung cancer. The source material was PBMCs, sampled at follow-up. The CDR3 nucleotides read TGTGCCAGCAGTCCCGGGACAAGCTATGGCTACACCTTC. Its translation: CASSPGTSYGYTF.